A selection of T cell receptor beta chains follows, all from one sample in a study of shared T cell receptors in the human thymus. Profiling relied on immunoSEQ multiplex PCR, and the TCRdb table lists in-frame clones only, not all of them. This sample has roughly 700,000 clones, with over 75% found just once. A further study also used this sample, focusing on human thymus T cells.

Material for sequencing was thymocytes. The receptors come from a boy under three years old with a congenital heart defect. The CDR3 runs from the conserved cysteine through the conserved F or W. A D gene is named only where the DNA matches it firmly. The size field is filled for only some rows; it gives once, few, many or a size class.

D gene	clone size	J gene	V gene	CDR3 protein	CDR3 DNA
-	-	TRBJ2-2	TRBV9	CASSAREMEGSGELFF	TGTGCCAGCAGCGCCAGGGAAATGGAAGGTAGCGGGGAGCTGTTTTTT
-	-	TRBJ2-1	TRBV6-4	CASSDFGAVRILGEQFF	TGTGCCAGCAGTGACTTTGGGGCAGTTAGAATTTTGGGTGAGCAGTTCTTC
TRBD2	-	TRBJ2-3	TRBV5-4	CASSSASGSYRGDTQYF	TGTGCCAGCAGCTCCGCCAGCGGGAGCTACCGGGGAGATACGCAGTATTTT
TRBD2	-	TRBJ2-7	TRBV10-3	CATTAGESYEQYF	TGTGCCACCACCGCGGGAGAATCCTACGAGCAGTACTTC
TRBD2	-	TRBJ2-4	TRBV4-2	CASSLTWDGGLAGLAKNIQYF	TGTGCCAGCAGCCTTACCTGGGACGGGGGGCTAGCGGGGTTAGCCAAAAACATTCAGTACTTC
TRBD1	-	TRBJ2-2	TRBV11-2	CASSTRQGLAGELFF	TGTGCCAGCAGCACCCGACAGGGGTTGGCCGGGGAGCTGTTTTTT
TRBD2	-	TRBJ2-1	TRBV25-1	CASSDSGGRASNEQFF	TGTGCCAGCAGTGATTCCGGCGGGAGGGCCTCCAATGAGCAGTTCTTC
TRBD2	-	TRBJ2-1	TRBV11-1	CATSGLAGSYNEQFF	TGTGCCACCTCGGGACTAGCGGGAAGCTACAATGAGCAGTTCTTC
-	-	TRBJ2-1	TRBV9	CASSRVADYNEQFF	TGTGCCAGCAGCCGGGTAGCGGATTACAATGAGCAGTTCTTC
TRBD2	-	TRBJ2-7	TRBV2	CASRPERTSGIYEQYF	TGTGCCAGCAGACCCGAAAGGACTAGCGGGATCTACGAGCAGTACTTC
TRBD1	-	TRBJ1-5	TRBV30	CAWQTGDGPQHF	TGTGCCTGGCAGACAGGGGACGGGCCCCAGCATTTT
TRBD1	-	TRBJ1-5	TRBV7-8	CASSHGTDSNQPQHF	TGTGCCAGCAGCCACGGGACAGATTCGAATCAGCCCCAGCATTTT
TRBD2	-	TRBJ2-2	TRBV5-4	CASSFSTSGRVNTGELFF	TGTGCCAGCAGCTTCTCGACTAGCGGGAGAGTGAACACCGGGGAGCTGTTTTTT
TRBD1	-	TRBJ2-3	TRBV25-1	CASSAPGQGTDTQYF	TGTGCCAGCAGTGCACCGGGACAGGGAACGGATACGCAGTATTTT
-	-	TRBJ1-2	TRBV25-1	CASRGRGGYTF	TGTGCCAGCAGGGGGAGGGGTGGCTACACCTTC
-	-	TRBJ1-5	TRBV7-2	CASSLSGGQPQHF	TGTGCCAGCAGCTTGAGCGGGGGCCAGCCCCAGCATTTT
-	-	TRBJ2-7	TRBV21-1	CASSRRLAPGEQYF	TGTGCCAGCAGCAGGAGACTAGCCCCCGGAGAGCAGTACTTC
TRBD2	-	TRBJ2-7	TRBV7-9	CASSSHRLAGGSF	TGTGCCAGCAGCTCCCATAGACTAGCGGGCGGGTCCTTC
-	-	TRBJ2-7	TRBV25-1	CASSGSREPNEQYF	TGTGCCAGCAGTGGGTCTCGGGAGCCCAACGAGCAGTACTTC
TRBD1	-	TRBJ1-1	TRBV15	CATSRGDRMNTEAFF	TGTGCCACCAGCAGGGGGGACAGAATGAACACTGAAGCTTTCTTT
-	once	TRBJ2-3	TRBV6-1	CASSEADFRGRGTDTQYF	TGTGCCAGCAGTGAAGCCGACTTCAGGGGTAGGGGCACAGATACGCAGTATTTT
TRBD2	-	TRBJ2-3	TRBV25-1	CASSESLAGASTDTQYF	TGTGCCAGCAGTGAGTCCCTAGCGGGGGCTAGCACAGATACGCAGTATTTT
-	-	TRBJ2-1	TRBV6-4	CASSEEAGAYNEQFF	TGTGCCAGCAGTGAGGAGGCGGGGGCATACAATGAGCAGTTCTTC
TRBD1	-	TRBJ1-5	TRBV27	CASSAGTGRGPQHF	TGTGCCAGCAGTGCCGGGACAGGGAGAGGACCCCAGCATTTT
-	-	TRBJ2-1	TRBV4-3	CASSHETRCNEQFF	TGCGCCAGCAGCCATGAGACTAGGTGCAATGAGCAGTTCTTC
TRBD2	-	TRBJ2-1	TRBV5-4	CASSILAGVENEQFF	TGTGCCAGCAGCATTCTAGCGGGAGTGGAAAATGAGCAGTTCTTC
-	-	TRBJ2-7	TRBV27	CASSFGTPDHIYEQYF	TGTGCCAGCAGTTTCGGGACTCCCGACCATATCTACGAGCAGTACTTC
TRBD2	-	TRBJ2-1	TRBV19	CASSMVLAGSAYNEQFF	TGTGCCAGTAGTATGGTCCTAGCGGGAAGCGCCTACAATGAGCAGTTCTTC
-	once	TRBJ2-5	TRBV28	CASSLLWKGETQYF	TGTGCCAGCAGTTTATTATGGAAGGGGGAGACCCAGTACTTC
TRBD2	once	TRBJ2-1	TRBV7-3	CASSPLLAALYNEQFF	TGTGCCAGCAGTCCCCTCCTAGCGGCCTTATACAATGAGCAGTTCTTC
TRBD1	-	TRBJ2-2	TRBV5-4	CASSHPGQGASGVTGELFF	TGTGCCAGCAGCCACCCGGGACAGGGGGCTAGCGGGGTCACCGGGGAGCTGTTTTTT
-	-	TRBJ2-7	TRBV21-1	CASSKEERELYEQYF	TGTGCCAGCAGCAAAGAAGAGCGGGAGCTGTACGAGCAGTACTTC
TRBD1	-	TRBJ2-3	TRBV27	CASRGQGRDTDTQYF	TGTGCCAGCCGCGGACAGGGGAGGGACACAGATACGCAGTATTTT
-	-	TRBJ2-5	TRBV29-1	CSGGELDKETQYF	TGCAGCGGGGGAGAACTAGATAAAGAGACCCAGTACTTC
-	-	TRBJ2-7	TRBV20-1	CSARLDYEQYF	TGCAGTGCCAGACTAGACTACGAGCAGTACTTC
-	few	TRBJ2-3	TRBV6-5	CATSSTDTQYF	TGTGCCACCTCCAGCACAGATACGCAGTATTTT
-	-	TRBJ2-7	TRBV11-2	CASSLSRTYSYEQYF	TGTGCCAGCAGCCTGTCGCGGACTTACTCCTACGAGCAGTACTTC
-	-	TRBJ2-5	TRBV10-3	CAISPGRSGETQYF	TGTGCCATCAGCCCTGGGAGGAGTGGAGAGACCCAGTACTTC
-	-	TRBJ2-7	TRBV6-5	CASSYSGSGAYEQYF	TGTGCCAGCAGTTACTCAGGGAGCGGTGCCTACGAGCAGTACTTC
TRBD1	-	TRBJ1-1	TRBV6-5	CASHTTGGGPAFF	TGTGCCAGCCATACAACAGGGGGCGGACCAGCTTTCTTT
-	-	TRBJ1-5	TRBV4-3	CASSQTLGQLISNQPQHF	TGCGCCAGCAGCCAGACCCTAGGACAGTTGATAAGCAATCAGCCCCAGCATTTT